These 21 T cell receptor beta chains share one sample of origin, sequenced in a study of blood T cells in healthy people across ages. Primers used in a second PCR of roughly 6 to 11 cycles were a sample-barcoded 5' primer and a J-beta primer mix. TCRdb reprocessed the 5' RACE reads with MiXCR, giving one entry per CDR3 protein. Counted here are 850,000 to 1,100,000 distinct CDR3 sequences, roughly two fifths occurring once; the ten biggest clones make up around 14%. The sample taken for sequencing was blood. The receptors come from a man aged 18 to 29 in good health.

J is TRBJ2-1 and V is TRBV9; D is uncertain. Germline V lookup: CDR1 SGDLS, CDR2 YYNGEE. V lost 0 bases to trimming and J lost 0 bases, with 13 bases between them. The CDR3 totals 17 residues. The CDR3 reads CASSVGVYLSSYNEQFF. CDR3 sequence (DNA): TGTGCCAGCAGCGTAGGGGTCTACTTAAGCTCCTACAATGAGCAGTTCTTC. The full variable domain, its missing parts supplied by reference TRBV9 and TRBJ2-1, is DSGVTQTPKHLITATGQRVTLRCSPRSGDLSVYWYQQSLDQGLQFLIQYYNGEERAKGNILERFSAQQFPDLHSELNLSSLELGDSALYFCASSVGVYLSSYNEQFFGPGTRLTVL.

This clonotype was observed a few times. The chain recombines TRBV28 with TRBJ1-4; a possible D gene is TRBD1 (5 bases). The CDR3 extends over 11 amino acids. Looked up from germline, CDR1 is MDHEN and CDR2 is SYDVKM. V lost 10 bases to trimming and J lost 10 bases, with 13 bases between them. CDR3 region: CATHRGGKLFF. For the CDR3, the DNA is TGTGCCACCCACCGGGGGGGAAAACTGTTTTTT.

The chain is built from TRBV4-3 and TRBJ2-7; D gene ambiguous. Trimming removed 4 bases from V and 5 bases from J, with 12 bases in between. The CDR3 is 13 residues long. The V gene's germline CDR1 is LGHNA and CDR2 YSLEER. CDR3 sequence reads: CASSRMGVDEQYF. The CDR3 DNA sequence: TGCGCCAGCAGCCGTATGGGTGTCGACGAGCAGTACTTC.

There are a few counts of this clonotype. DNA of the CDR3: TGTGCCAGCAGCTTTCGGACAGGGGAGTCGAGCAATCAGCCCCAGCATTTT. It encodes CASSFRTGESSNQPQHF. The chain employs TRBV21-1 and TRBJ1-5; TRBD1, the table's D call, was not compared with the DNA. TRBV21-1 is a recognized pseudogene. CDR3 length equals 17 residues.

In regard to this clonotype: A much more abundant neighbour one base away suggests this may be a read error. This sequence joins TRBV12-3 or TRBV12-4 and TRBJ2-5; D remains unclear. The J call could be wrong; TRBJ2-7 is a better fit for the DNA end. CDR3 size: 15 residues. CDR3 in amino acids: CACSWAGDGFREQYF. The CDR3 coding sequence is TGTGCCTGCAGTTGGGCCGGTGATGGGTTTCGCGAGCAGTACTTC.

This clonotype was counted a single time. The V and J genes are TRBV11-1 and TRBJ2-2; 7 nucleotides match TRBD1. V dropped 4 bases and J dropped 2; count of bases not matched to a gene: 7. Germline CDR1 and CDR2: SGHAT and FQDESV (reference sequence). The CDR3 contains 16 residues. The CDR3: CASSYRGTINTGELFF. CDR3 bases: TGTGCCAGCAGCTACAGGGGTACGATTAACACCGGGGAGCTGTTTTTT.

The CDR3 here is CSAPRGGMDTEAFF. The DNA of the CDR3 is TGCAGTGCCCCCAGGGGCGGGATGGACACTGAAGCTTTCTTT. This chain uses TRBV20-1 with TRBJ1-1, with a tentative D call TRBD1 (6 bases). Trimming took 6 bases from V and 3 from J, leaving 17 bases between them. This CDR3 comprises 14 residues. The germline CDR1 and CDR2 sequences are DFQATT and SNEGSKA (reference sequence).

This chain links TRBV20-1 with TRBJ2-1; D remains unclear. V was pared by 3 bases and J by 8 bases, with 11 bases between. CDR3 size: 12 residues. Germline-derived CDR1 and CDR2 are DFQATT and SNEGSKA (reference sequence). CDR3 sequence: CSARVGLDEQFF. CDR3 DNA: TGCAGTGCTAGGGTAGGGTTGGATGAGCAGTTCTTC.

This clonotype came up once. The rearrangement links TRBV7-3 to TRBJ2-2; maybe TRBD1 (5 bases). Looked up from germline, CDR1 is SGHTA and CDR2 is FQGTGA. V gave up 4 bases and J gave up 2 bases, with 14 bases separating them. The CDR3 covers 16 residues. CDR3 loop: CASSSQDSLNTGELFF. The CDR3 nucleotides are TGTGCCAGCAGCTCCCAAGACAGCCTAAACACCGGGGAGCTGTTTTTT.

The CDR3 coding sequence is TGTGCCAGCAGTTACTCACAGGGCCCCAGTCAGCCCCAGCATTTT. It yields the protein CASSYSQGPSQPQHF. This sequence joins TRBV6-5 and TRBJ1-5, with D possibly TRBD1 on 6 matching bases. CDR3 length: 15 residues. V was trimmed by 0 bases and J by 6 bases, leaving 12 bases between them. The germline V gene encodes CDR1 MNHEY and CDR2 SVGAGI.

This chain links TRBV2 with TRBJ1-2; D is unclear. V was trimmed by 6 bases and J by 5 bases, leaving 16 bases between them. Germline V lookup: CDR1 SNHLY, CDR2 FYNNEI. There are 14 residues in the CDR3. CDR3 residues: CASSLLPSAYGYTF. The CDR3 DNA follows: TGTGCCAGCAGCCTCCTGCCTTCCGCGTATGGCTACACCTTC. The whole variable domain, filled in from reference TRBV2 and TRBJ1-2, reads EPEVTQTPSHQVTQMGQEVILRCVPISNHLYFYWYRQILGQKVEFLVSFYNNEISEKSEIFDDQFSVERPDGSNFTLKIRSTKLEDSAMYFCASSLLPSAYGYTFGSGTRLTVV.

Points on this clonotype: At one of its ends the junction is not consistent with the germline gene, which may arise from a read error. V is TRBV9 and J is TRBJ2-1; 8 nucleotides agree with TRBD2. The germline gives CDR1 SGDLS, CDR2 YYNGEE. The CDR3 is made up of 16 amino acids. CDR3 sequence: CTSSSPGTSGYNEQFF. Here the CDR3 DNA reads TGTACCAGCAGCTCCCCTGGAACTAGCGGCTACAATGAGCAGTTCTTC.

The chain links TRBV7-9 to TRBJ1-4, with D possibly TRBD1 on 6 matching bases. The germline V gene encodes CDR1 SEHNR and CDR2 FQNEAQ (reference sequence). This CDR3 is built from 15 residues. V gave up 4 bases and J gave up 7 bases, with 16 bases separating them. The CDR3 sequence is CASSSHRVRVEKLFF. CDR3 in DNA: TGTGCCAGCAGCTCCCACAGGGTGAGGGTTGAAAAACTGTTTTTT.

The CDR3 is CSARSGGYTGELFF. CDR3 nucleotides: TGCAGTGCTAGATCGGGGGGGTACACCGGGGAGCTGTTTTTT. This sequence joins TRBV20-1 and TRBJ2-2; TRBD2 matches at 8 bases. Germline V gene sequence: CDR1 DFQATT, CDR2 SNEGSKA (reference sequence). The length of the CDR3 is 14 residues. Germline trimming cut 2 bases from V and 3 bases from J; bases unmatched to any gene: 2.

For this clonotype: One end of the junction fails to match germline, which may point to a read error. The rearrangement joins TRBV4-3 to TRBJ2-5, with D unresolved. Germline V gives CDR1 LGHNA, CDR2 YSLEER. The CDR3 has 16 amino acids. CDR3 sequence: CASSQGPGYSYNEQYF. The CDR3 DNA is TGCGCCAGCAGTCAAGGTCCGGGTTACTCCTACAATGAGCAGTACTTC.

This chain links TRBV5-1 with TRBJ2-1, with 9 bases lining up with TRBD1. This CDR3 contains 16 residues. In germline, CDR1 is SGHRS, CDR2 YFSETQ. The J segment lost 8 bases and the V segment lost 0 bases, leaving 9 bases of the junction unmatched. CDR3 in amino acids: CASSLGRDRAIHEQFF. In DNA form, the CDR3 reads TGCGCCAGCAGCTTGGGACGGGACAGGGCTATCCATGAGCAGTTCTTC.

In this sample, this clonotype turned up a few times. The chain combines TRBV19 with TRBJ2-3; 8 nucleotides agree with TRBD2. This CDR3 spans 15 amino acids. V shed 4 bases, J shed 2 bases, and the junction held 5 bases outside the gene matches. Germline CDR1 and CDR2: LNHDA and SQIVND (reference sequence). In nucleotides, the CDR3 is TGTGCCAGTAGTACGGGGGGGAGTGACACAGATACGCAGTATTTT. Protein: CASSTGGSDTDTQYF.

This chain joins TRBV4-3 and TRBJ1-3; D is undetermined. Per the germline V gene, CDR1 is LGHNA and CDR2 is YSLEER. Trimming shortened V by 0 bases and J by 4 bases, and 4 bases separated the two germline ends. CDR3 length: 13 residues. The CDR3 DNA is TGCGCCAGCAGCCAAGATCCCGGAAACACCATATATTTT. Its protein product is CASSQDPGNTIYF.

This clonotype was seen only a few times. The DNA of the CDR3 is TGCAGTGCTAGGAAGGGCTACACCTTC. Amino acid sequence: CSARKGYTF. The chain uses TRBV20-1 and TRBJ1-2, with no clear D. The V gene's germline CDR1 is DFQATT and CDR2 SNEGSKA (reference sequence). The CDR3 covers 9 residues. The germline V and J ends were trimmed by 3 bases and 8 bases, with 4 bases remaining between them.

This clonotype was found a few times. The chain has TRBV9 and TRBJ1-2; D is perhaps TRBD1 (6 bases). Per the germline V gene, CDR1 is SGDLS and CDR2 is YYNGEE. The CDR3 extends over 12 amino acids. Trimming pared 3 bases from V and 7 bases from J, leaving 10 bases between. The CDR3: CASSGRDTGYTF. DNA of the CDR3: TGTGCCAGCAGCGGCCGGGACACTGGCTACACCTTC.

This CDR3 reads CSVRDRGGYGYTF. CDR3 DNA: TGCAGCGTTCGCGACAGGGGAGGCTATGGCTACACCTTC. This chain links TRBV29-1 with TRBJ1-2; 8 bases line up with TRBD1. Germline V gene data show CDR1 as SQVTM and CDR2 as ANQGSEA. The CDR3 has 13 amino acids. V was clipped by 5 bases and J by 4 bases; unmatched bases: 6.